Included here is one T cell receptor (beta chain) sequence, with context. Its antigen is as yet unknown. The data stem from a study of CD4+ T cells in melanoma. This CDR3 region has 12 residues. Trimming removed 9 bases from V and 8 bases from J, with 13 bases in between. The V gene's germline CDR1 is LNHDA and CDR2 SQIVND (reference sequence). This table comes from immunoSEQ multiplex PCR, and its TCRdb copy is limited to in-frame clones, with some not included. The top ten clones hold 10% to 15% of a sample with about 11,000 clones, 67% of them seen once. Points from the study as a whole: A reported correlation linked neoantigen-specific CD4+ T cells to CD8+, macrophage and B cell function. Reportedly, melanoma neoantigen-specific CD4+ T cells showed varied differentiation states.

The chain joins TRBV19 to TRBJ1-4; maybe TRBD1 (6 bases). Material for sequencing was cells from a culture (not recorded whether cultured in vitro). This receptor was obtained from a human donor with melanoma. Here the CDR3 DNA reads TGTGCCAGCCGTGGACAGTGGGAAAAACTGTTTTTT. Protein product: CASRGQWEKLFF.